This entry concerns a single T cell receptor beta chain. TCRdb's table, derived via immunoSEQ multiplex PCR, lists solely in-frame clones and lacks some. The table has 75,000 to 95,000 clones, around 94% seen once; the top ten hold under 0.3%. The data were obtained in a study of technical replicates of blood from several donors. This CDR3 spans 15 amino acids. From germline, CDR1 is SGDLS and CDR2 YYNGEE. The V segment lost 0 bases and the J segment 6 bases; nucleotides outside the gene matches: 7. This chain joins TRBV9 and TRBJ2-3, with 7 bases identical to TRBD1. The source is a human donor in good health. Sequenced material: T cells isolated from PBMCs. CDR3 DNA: TGTGCCAGCAGCGTAGAAGGGGGCGAAGTGGATACGCAGTATTTT. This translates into CASSVEGGEVDTQYF.